The 14 T cell receptor beta chains below were found in one sample sequenced in a study of blood T cell repertoires in COVID-19. Assay: immunoSEQ multiplex PCR; the TCRdb copy retains only in-frame clones and omits some. The sample yields 200,000 to 250,000 clones, 80% to 90% seen once. The sequenced sample was PBMCs or T cells enriched from blood (not recorded which). The receptors were sampled from a man aged 18 to 30 with acute COVID-19.

V usage is TRBV9 and J usage is TRBJ1-1; perhaps TRBD1 as D (5 bases). CDR1 is SGDLS and CDR2 is YYNGEE in the germline V gene. With 0 bases removed from V and 5 bases from J, the gap between germline ends came to 14 bases. The CDR3 is made up of 15 amino acids. Here the CDR3 reads CASSVGQGLGTEAFF. The CDR3 DNA sequence: TGTGCCAGCAGCGTAGGGCAGGGTTTGGGGACTGAAGCTTTCTTT.

The V gene is TRBV18, the J gene TRBJ1-2, with 7 nucleotides matching TRBD1. CDR1 and CDR2 (germline): KGHSH, LQKENI. V shed 5 bases and J 1 base; nucleotides not matched to a gene: 4. The CDR3 is 14 amino acids. In DNA form, the CDR3 reads TGTGCCAGCTCATTGGACAGGAATAACTATGGCTACACCTTC. Encoded protein: CASSLDRNNYGYTF.

V gene TRBV6-5 combines with J gene TRBJ2-7; 7 nucleotides align to TRBD1. This CDR3 comprises 14 residues. Looked up from germline, CDR1 is MNHEY and CDR2 is SVGAGI. Trimming at V came to 4 bases and at J to 0 bases, leaving 3 bases not matched to a gene. CDR3 protein: CASSSRDSSYEQYF. In nucleotides, the CDR3 is TGTGCCAGCAGTTCCCGGGACAGCTCCTACGAGCAGTACTTC.

The chain joins TRBV5-1 to TRBJ2-3; 10 nucleotides line up with TRBD2. CDR1 and CDR2 (germline): SGHRS, YFSETQ. This CDR3 spans 19 amino acids. Germline trimming cut 4 bases from V and 3 bases from J; bases unmatched to any gene: 17. CDR3 coding DNA: TGCGCCAGCAGCAGTCCTTGGACTAGCGGAGTACCACAGACAGATACGCAGTATTTT. The encoded protein is CASSSPWTSGVPQTDTQYF.

The CDR3 is CASSLLFQGANTGELFF. The DNA for the CDR3 is TGTGCCAGCAGTTTATTATTCCAGGGGGCGAACACCGGGGAGCTGTTTTTT. The chain links TRBV27 to TRBJ2-2; the match to TRBD1 covers 7 bases. The length of the CDR3 is 17 residues. The ends lost 1 base at V and 0 bases at J; junction bases unmatched: 5. The germline CDR1 and CDR2 sequences are MNHEY and SMNVEV (reference sequence).

V gene TRBV9 combines with J gene TRBJ2-1; TRBD2 might be the D (6 bases). The CDR3 is made up of 14 amino acids. Trimming removed 4 bases at V and 7 bases at J, with 15 bases between. Per germline, CDR1 SGDLS and CDR2 YYNGEE. The CDR3 DNA reads as TGTGCCAGCAGCATAAGCTCTAGCGCGAATGAGCAGTTCTTC. Translated: CASSISSSANEQFF. Full variable domain (outside the CDR3, taken from reference TRBV9 and TRBJ2-1): DSGVTQTPKHLITATGQRVTLRCSPRSGDLSVYWYQQSLDQGLQFLIQYYNGEERAKGNILERFSAQQFPDLHSELNLSSLELGDSALYFCASSISSSANEQFFGPGTRLTVL.

The chain recombines TRBV29-1 with TRBJ2-7; D is perhaps TRBD2 (5 bases). The CDR3 has 12 amino acids. The V end was cut by 3 bases, the J end by 3 bases, with 9 bases between. Germline V gene sequence: CDR1 SQVTM, CDR2 ANQGSEA. The CDR3, as DNA: TGCAGCGTTGAGGGAGATTTCTACGAGCAGTACTTC. It translates to CSVEGDFYEQYF.

The V and J genes are TRBV9 and TRBJ2-1; 9 bases are shared with TRBD1. The CDR3 is made up of 14 amino acids. V dropped 0 bases and J dropped 6; count of bases not matched to a gene: 1. Looked up from germline, CDR1 is SGDLS and CDR2 is YYNGEE. The CDR3 nucleotides read TGTGCCAGCAGCGTAGACAGGGGGCGCAATGAGCAGTTCTTC. Protein product: CASSVDRGRNEQFF.

This rearrangement joins TRBV19 to TRBJ1-3, with 7 bases that match TRBD1. Germline CDR1 reads LNHDA; CDR2 reads SQIVND (reference sequence). J was trimmed by 0 bases and V by 5 bases; bases with no gene match: 7. The length of the CDR3 is 16 residues. In nucleotides, the CDR3 is TGTGCCAGTAGTTTCGGACAGGCGCTCTCTGGAAACACCATATATTTT. As protein: CASSFGQALSGNTIYF.

This rearrangement joins TRBV11-2 to TRBJ2-3, with 9 bases lining up with TRBD2. With V trimmed by 1 base and J by 6 bases, 11 bases remained unmatched. The CDR3 extends over 17 amino acids. The germline gives CDR1 SGHAT, CDR2 FQNNGV. In DNA, the CDR3 is TGTGCCAGCAGCTTAGGTTATCGCGGGAGGGGGTGGGATACGCAGTATTTT. Amino acid sequence: CASSLGYRGRGWDTQYF.

The rearrangement joins TRBV19 to TRBJ2-7; tentatively, D is TRBD2 (5 bases). The V gene lost 7 bases and the J gene lost 0 bases, with 16 bases spanning the gap. Germline V lookup: CDR1 LNHDA, CDR2 SQIVND (reference sequence). The CDR3 is 15 residues long. CDR3 sequence reads: CASTPSRTSSYEQYF. The CDR3 bases are TGTGCCAGTACCCCCAGCCGTACTAGCTCCTACGAGCAGTACTTC.

This clone was counted a few times. The rearrangement joins TRBV27 to TRBJ1-2, with D perhaps matching TRBD1 (5 bases). V was shortened by 3 bases and J by 6 bases, with 14 bases between the two germline ends. Germline CDR1 MNHEY, CDR2 SMNVEV (reference sequence). The CDR3 contains 14 residues. DNA of the CDR3: TGTGCCAGCAGTTTTCGGGCAGGGATTGATGGCTACACCTTC. Translated: CASSFRAGIDGYTF.

J is TRBJ2-7 and V is TRBV3-1 (or the pseudogene TRBV3-2); 9 bases are shared with TRBD2. Germline values: CDR1 LGHDT, CDR2 YNNKEL (reference sequence). The CDR3 spans 17 residues. The ends lost 0 bases at V and 6 bases at J; junction bases unmatched: 12. CDR3 nucleotide sequence: TGTGCCAGCAGCCAAGATCTCAGCGGGAGGCACAGGCTCGAGCAGTACTTC. This codes for CASSQDLSGRHRLEQYF.

The V call is TRBV18, the J call TRBJ2-2, with D unresolved. The CDR3 spans 16 residues. The germline gives CDR1 KGHSH, CDR2 LQKENI. Trimming took off 2 bases at V and 4 bases at J, with 14 bases between the two ends. CDR3 DNA: TGTGCCAGCTCACCAGAAGTTGCGAGTATCACCGGGGAGCTGTTTTTT. Its protein product is CASSPEVASITGELFF.